Below are 10 T cell receptor beta chains sequenced from a single sample in a study of CD8+ T cells in alopecia areata (dated by TCRdb to the late 2010s). Library method: the immunoSEQ multiplex PCR assay. RNA was extracted from all samples and reverse transcribed into cDNA, which served as template for TCR sequencing. In TCRdb, the immuneACCESS table is reduced to in-frame sequences with V and J assigned. These tables do not hold every clone; where another copy was compared, an unresolved V gene accounts for under half, and the others remain unexplained. Recorded for this sample are roughly 5,700 clones; over 50% of them occurred a single time. The ten largest account for 14% of the sample. Peripheral blood and lesional scalp punch biopsies were obtained from patients with alopecia areata. The sequencing sample was made of skin. Every receptor here comes from a human donor with alopecia areata.

By frequency in the sample, this clone is large. The rearrangement joins TRBV18 to TRBJ2-6, with 9 bases identical to TRBD1. This CDR3 is built from 16 residues. Germline CDR1 and CDR2: KGHSH and LQKENI. With V trimmed by 3 bases and J by 2 bases, 2 bases remained unmatched. The CDR3: CASSPGQGTGANVLTF. CDR3 nucleotide sequence: TGTGCCAGCTCACCGGGACAGGGAACTGGGGCCAACGTCCTGACTTTC.

A few counts support this clone. The chain has TRBV14 and TRBJ1-3, with TRBD1 identical over 9 bases. The J segment lost 7 bases and the V segment lost 4 bases, leaving 11 bases of the junction unmatched. CDR1 SGHDN and CDR2 FVKESK come from the germline V gene. The CDR3 is made up of 16 amino acids. The CDR3 region is CASSLRPGQGRNTIYF. CDR3 coding DNA: TGTGCCAGCAGCCTCCGACCGGGACAGGGACGCAACACCATATATTTT.

Only a few counts were recorded for this clone. The chain is built from TRBV2 and TRBJ1-1; D may be TRBD1 (5 bases). Germline CDR1 reads SNHLY; CDR2 reads FYNNEI. This CDR3 comprises 13 residues. The V gene lost 7 bases and the J gene lost 6 bases, with 15 bases spanning the gap. The CDR3 sequence: CASNRDGAAEAFF. The CDR3 DNA reads as TGTGCCAGCAATCGGGACGGGGCGGCTGAAGCTTTCTTT.

The rearrangement joins TRBV21-1 to TRBJ1-2; the listed D gene, TRBD1, was not tested against the DNA. TRBV21-1 is reported as a pseudogene. The CDR3 length is 11 residues. CDR3 coding DNA: TGTGCCGCCCGGGACACCTATGGCTACACCTTC. It specifies CAARDTYGYTF.

The J gene is TRBJ2-3, the V gene TRBV6-5, with a possible D match to TRBD2 (6 bases). With 7 bases removed from V and 2 bases from J, the gap between germline ends came to 16 bases. The CDR3 has 15 residues. Per germline, CDR1 MNHEY and CDR2 SVGAGI. DNA of the CDR3: TGTGCCAGCAAGGTTAGCGGACATTTCACAGATACGCAGTATTTT. Its translation: CASKVSGHFTDTQYF.

The J gene is TRBJ1-5, the V gene TRBV7-6; D is unclear. Trimming shortened V by 2 bases and J by 2 bases, and 7 bases separated the two germline ends. This CDR3 is 14 amino acids long. Germline CDR1 is SGHVS and CDR2 is FNYEAQ. The CDR3 DNA reads TGTGCCAGCAGCTTATTCGGAGGCAATCAGCCCCAGCATTTT. Amino acid sequence: CASSLFGGNQPQHF.

V gene TRBV6-5 combines with J gene TRBJ2-3; TRBD1 might be the D (6 bases). The CDR3 is 16 amino acids. Germline V gene sequence: CDR1 MNHEY, CDR2 SVGAGI. V lost 0 bases and J lost 0, with 10 bases in between. As DNA, the CDR3 is TGTGCCAGCAGTTACTCAGGGGGTTCGAGCACAGATACGCAGTATTTT. Translated: CASSYSGGSSTDTQYF.

The chain is built from TRBV6-1 and TRBJ1-6; 8 bases are shared with TRBD1. Germline V gives CDR1 MNHNS, CDR2 SASEGT. The junction had 6 bases not matched to a gene; V was cut back by 8 bases and J by 9 bases. This CDR3 contains 13 residues. CDR3 in amino acids: CASLRQGTSPLHF. For the CDR3, the DNA is TGTGCCAGCTTGAGACAGGGGACTTCACCCCTCCACTTT.

This clone was seen once. The rearrangement uses TRBV7-9 and TRBJ2-3; no definite D call. The germline V gene has CDR1 SEHNR and CDR2 FQNEAQ (reference sequence). The length of the CDR3 is 12 residues. V lost 0 bases and J lost 3, with 1 base in between. CDR3 DNA: TGTGCCAGCAGCTTAGCTACAGATACGCAGTATTTT. It encodes CASSLATDTQYF.

This clone was observed a few times. This chain joins TRBV6-6 and TRBJ2-7; 10 bases align to TRBD1. Germline V lookup: CDR1 MNHNY, CDR2 SVGAGI (reference sequence). V shed 7 bases and J 4 bases; nucleotides not matched to a gene: 10. The CDR3 extends over 15 amino acids. CDR3 loop: CASNQPGQGSYEQYF. As DNA, the CDR3 is TGTGCCAGCAACCAACCGGGACAGGGGTCATACGAGCAGTACTTC.